A single T cell receptor beta chain is shown here with its context. Its specific antigen is unknown. It has no much larger one-base neighbor in the sample; base qualities were not kept. This sample is part of a study of post-analysis software for immune sequencing data (dated by TCRdb to between 2015 and 2016). Turning to the overall study: The recorded disease courses included relapsing-remitting, secondary progressive and progressive-relapsing multiple sclerosis, and some patients had no subtype annotation. The patient repertoires were set against under 13 previously published healthy control repertoires from donors whose ages ranged from roughly 6 to 26 years. A subset of samples was prepared in parallel using single-end sample barcoding, then pooled and co-amplified after Illumina adapter ligation.

To demonstrate the VDJtools post-analysis software, the study profiled TCR beta repertoires from the peripheral blood of 13 young patients with multiple sclerosis. Multiple sclerosis patients were children and adolescents aged about 6 to 16 years. Libraries came from PCR. The listed sequencing device is Illumina HiSeq 2500. To reduce PCR and sequencing biases, unique molecular identifiers were built into the TCR beta cDNA libraries. Some 500,000 cDNA molecules were obtained for every 1 to 10 million input T cells, so each molecule roughly corresponded to one T cell. The same protocol used for the earlier healthy control dataset was applied to prepare and sequence the patient libraries. Within a given batch, samples were prepared together, multiplexed and sequenced on the same HiSeq lane. Per the original workflow: MIGEC handled the raw barcoded reads, throwing out single-read molecular identifier groups before consensus assembly and CDR3 extraction. Clonotype tables were post-analysed with VDJtools, and diversity was normalized by down-sampling all datasets to the smallest sample size. To correct batch-related cross-sample contamination, repertoire overlap clustering matched CDR3 amino acid sequences but not nucleotide sequences. TCRdb ran its own pipeline on the public reads, namely fastp trimming at Q25 and MiXCR clone calling, and kept in-frame beta chains. Each entry merges the rows of one CDR3 protein and shows their most common DNA and genes. In this record, the V and J calls reflect TCRdb's handling and not the investigators' own analysis. The sample table lists approximately 360,000 distinct CDR3 sequences, around 37% of them with a count of one. The ten largest clones add up to roughly 12% of the sample.

Points the paper makes about the study in general: Patients showed significantly higher frequencies than controls for five TRBV segments, among them TRBV5-6, TRBV5-1 and TRBV20-1. The control group was slightly older than the multiple sclerosis patient group. Significantly lower normalized Chao1 diversity was found in multiple sclerosis patients than in controls, suggesting substantial peripheral T-cell clonal expansion. Strong co-clustering of samples prepared in the same batch was shown by direct clustering with F measure, prompting a batch-effect correction.

V was cut back by 1 base and J by 3 bases, leaving a gap of 15 bases between them. The CDR3 contains 16 residues, cysteine and phenylalanine counted. Only CDR3 DNA is held: 48 bases, read in frame from base 1. CDR1 and CDR2 are read off the germline V gene as MGHRA and YSYEKL. Sequenced: blood. The receptor chain draws on TRBV4-1 and TRBJ1-2; tentative D gene TRBD1, with 5 bases matching. This sequence originates from a girl aged 5-17 years with multiple sclerosis. The CDR3 protein is CASSQVPAGTDYGYTF. The sequenced DNA: TGCGCCAGCAGCCAAGTTCCAGCCGGGACGGACTATGGCTACACCTTC.